Each of the 7 T cell receptor beta chains below was sequenced from the same sample in a study of blood T cell repertoires in COVID-19. Produced via immunoSEQ multiplex PCR; TCRdb's table is partial and in-frame only. The data show 150,000 to 170,000 clones, with about 85% seen just once and 0.55% to 0.75% held by the top ten. Sequencing used peripheral blood. The receptors were sampled from a man in his 60s with COVID-19, enrolled during active disease.

The CDR3 spells CASSPPGPGGYTQYF. In DNA, the CDR3 is TGTGCCAGCTCACCACCGGGGCCGGGGGGGTATACGCAGTATTTT. The rearrangement joins TRBV18 to TRBJ2-3; 8 nucleotides agree with TRBD2. The trim removed 0 bases at V and 7 bases at J, leaving 6 bases unmatched. The CDR3 is made up of 15 amino acids. In germline, CDR1 is KGHSH, CDR2 LQKENI. Using reference TRBV18 and TRBJ2-3 for the parts outside the CDR3, the full variable domain is NAGVMQNPRHLVRRRGQEARLRCSPMKGHSHVYWYRQLPEEGLKFMVYLQKENIIDESGMPKERFSAEFPKEGPSILRIQQVVRGDSAAYFCASSPPGPGGYTQYFGPGTRLTVL.

This clone turned up a few times. This rearrangement joins TRBV4-3 to TRBJ1-3; D call uncertain. This CDR3 is 15 amino acids long. The V end lost 0 bases, the J end lost 0 bases, and 6 bases lay between the germline ends. Germline values: CDR1 LGHNA, CDR2 YSLEER. CDR3 bases: TGCGCCAGCAGCCAAGACAGTTTCTCTGGAAACACCATATATTTT. It encodes CASSQDSFSGNTIYF.

This chain links TRBV7-2 with TRBJ1-6, with 9 bases that match TRBD1. Unmatched junction bases numbered 12, after V lost 4 bases and J lost 8 bases. CDR1 and CDR2 (germline): SGHTA, FQGNSA. The CDR3 loop spans 17 amino acids. The CDR3 DNA reads as TGTGCCAGCAGCTCGATAACTCGACAGGGGGTAGATTCACCCCTCCACTTT. Protein: CASSSITRQGVDSPLHF. Full variable domain (outside the CDR3, taken from reference TRBV7-2 and TRBJ1-6): GAGVSQSPSNKVTEKGKDVELRCDPISGHTALYWYRQSLGQGLEFLIYFQGNSAPDKSGLPSDRFSAERTGGSVSTLTIQRTQQEDSAVYLCASSSITRQGVDSPLHFGNGTRLTVT.

In its sample, this clone was seen a few times. CDR3 region: CASSQPLANTGELFF. In DNA form, the CDR3 reads TGTGCCAGCAGCCAACCACTAGCGAACACCGGGGAGCTGTTTTTT. The chain is built from TRBV14 and TRBJ2-2; a possible D gene is TRBD2 (5 bases). The CDR3 loop spans 15 amino acids. Per germline, CDR1 SGHDN and CDR2 FVKESK. V dropped 2 bases and J dropped 0 bases, with 7 bases sitting between them. The full variable domain, rest sourced from reference TRBV14 and TRBJ2-2, is EAGVTQFPSHSVIEKGQTVTLRCDPISGHDNLYWYRRVMGKEIKFLLHFVKESKQDESGMPNNRFLAERTGGTYSTLKVQPAELEDSGVYFCASSQPLANTGELFFGEGSRLTVL.

This chain connects TRBV6-2 or TRBV6-3 to TRBJ1-2; TRBD1 is a possible D gene (5 bases). Between the trimmed V and J ends, which lost 4 bases and 3 bases, there was a span of 15 bases. Per germline, CDR1 MNHEY and CDR2 SVGEGT. The CDR3 extends over 15 amino acids. The DNA for the CDR3 is TGTGCCAGCAGTTCCCTCGAGGCGGGGGACTATGGCTACACCTTC. This translates into CASSSLEAGDYGYTF.

The rearrangement uses TRBV19 and TRBJ2-1; 8 nucleotides match TRBD1. Germline-derived CDR1 and CDR2 are LNHDA and SQIVND (reference sequence). J was trimmed by 7 bases and V by 5 bases; bases with no gene match: 7. The CDR3 contains 14 residues. This CDR3 is CASSHDRGSNEQFF. DNA of the CDR3: TGTGCCAGTAGTCACGACAGGGGATCAAATGAGCAGTTCTTC.

V and J are TRBV7-9 and TRBJ1-4, with TRBD1 matching over 10 bases. Germline V gene data show CDR1 as SEHNR and CDR2 as FQNEAQ (reference sequence). The CDR3 covers 14 residues. Trimming at V came to 4 bases and at J to 7 bases, leaving 3 bases not matched to a gene. CDR3 in amino acids: CASSWDRGGEKLFF. The CDR3 DNA reads TGTGCCAGCAGCTGGGACAGGGGTGGTGAAAAACTGTTTTTT. Using reference TRBV7-9 and TRBJ1-4 for the parts outside the CDR3, the full variable domain is DTGVSQNPRHKITKRGQNVTFRCDPISEHNRLYWYRQTLGQGPEFLTYFQNEAQLEKSRLLSDRFSAERPKGSFSTLEIQRTEQGDSAMYLCASSWDRGGEKLFFGSGTQLSVL.